This T cell receptor beta chain was observed in a study of T cell responses to AZD1222 COVID-19 vaccine. Some clones are missing from TCRdb's copy, which holds only in-frame ones; the method was immunoSEQ multiplex PCR. The sample has around 78,000 clones; 80% to 85% are singletons. A note on this clone: Antigen specificity is unknown.

Between the trimmed V and J ends, which lost 1 base and 5 bases, there was a span of 11 bases. The CDR3 totals 14 residues. The germline V gene has CDR1 LNHDA and CDR2 SQIVND (reference sequence). Study conclusions and caveats: With two AZD1222 doses given, Spike-specific TCR breadth and depth both rose.

Sample: peripheral blood, taken on day 0 of AZD1222 vaccination. The clonotype was recovered from an adult in good health. This chain joins TRBV19 and TRBJ1-2; perhaps TRBD1 as D (6 bases). CDR3 sequence reads: CASSIVGGGYGYTF. The CDR3 DNA is TGTGCCAGTAGTATAGTGGGAGGGGGTTATGGCTACACCTTC.